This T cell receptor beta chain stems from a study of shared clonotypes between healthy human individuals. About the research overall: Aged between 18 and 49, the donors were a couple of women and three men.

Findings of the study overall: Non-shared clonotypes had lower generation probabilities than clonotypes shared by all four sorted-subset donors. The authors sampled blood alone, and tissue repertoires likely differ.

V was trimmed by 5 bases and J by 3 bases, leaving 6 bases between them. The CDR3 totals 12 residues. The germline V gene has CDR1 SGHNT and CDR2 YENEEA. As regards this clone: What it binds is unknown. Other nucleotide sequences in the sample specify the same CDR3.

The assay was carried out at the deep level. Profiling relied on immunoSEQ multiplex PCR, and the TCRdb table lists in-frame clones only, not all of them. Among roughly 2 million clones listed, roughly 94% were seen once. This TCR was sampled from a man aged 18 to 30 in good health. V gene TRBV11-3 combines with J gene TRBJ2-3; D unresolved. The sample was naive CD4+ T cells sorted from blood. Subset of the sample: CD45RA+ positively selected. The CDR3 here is CASSLGTDTQYF. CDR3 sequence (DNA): TGTGCCAGCAGCCTCGGAACAGATACGCAGTATTTT. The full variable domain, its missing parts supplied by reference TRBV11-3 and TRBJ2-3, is EAGVVQSPRYKIIEKKQPVAFWCNPISGHNTLYWYLQNLGQGPELLIRYENEEAVDDSQLPKDRFSAERLKGVDSTLKIQPAELGDSAVYLCASSLGTDTQYFGPGTRLTVL.